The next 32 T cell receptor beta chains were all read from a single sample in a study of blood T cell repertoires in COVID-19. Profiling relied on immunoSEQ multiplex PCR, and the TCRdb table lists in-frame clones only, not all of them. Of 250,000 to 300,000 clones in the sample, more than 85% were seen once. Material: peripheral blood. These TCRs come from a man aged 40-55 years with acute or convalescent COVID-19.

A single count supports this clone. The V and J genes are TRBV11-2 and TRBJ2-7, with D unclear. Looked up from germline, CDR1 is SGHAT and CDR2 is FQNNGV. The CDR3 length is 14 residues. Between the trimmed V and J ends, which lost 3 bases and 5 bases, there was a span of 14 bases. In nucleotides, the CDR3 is TGTGCCAGCAGCTTTCTTTCTACCCGGGACGAGCAGTACTTC. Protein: CASSFLSTRDEQYF.

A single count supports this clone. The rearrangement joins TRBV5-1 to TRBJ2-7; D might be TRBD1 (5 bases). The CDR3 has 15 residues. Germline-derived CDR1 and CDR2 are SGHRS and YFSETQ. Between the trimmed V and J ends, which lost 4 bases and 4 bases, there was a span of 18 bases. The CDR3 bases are TGCGCCAGCAGCCTTTCGGAAGGGGCCATTTACGAGCAGTACTTC. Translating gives CASSLSEGAIYEQYF.

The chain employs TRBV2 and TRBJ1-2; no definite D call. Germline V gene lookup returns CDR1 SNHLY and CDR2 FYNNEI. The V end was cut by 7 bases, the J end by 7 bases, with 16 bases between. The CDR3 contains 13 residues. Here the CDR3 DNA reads TGTGCCAGCATCGCAAACGAAGGGAGTGGCTACACCTTC. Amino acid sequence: CASIANEGSGYTF.

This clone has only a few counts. The CDR3 is CASSASGGEQFF. DNA for the CDR3: TGTGCCAGCAGCGCCTCCGGGGGTGAGCAGTTCTTC. This chain connects TRBV9 to TRBJ2-1; D perhaps matches TRBD2 (6 bases). This CDR3 comprises 12 residues. V was shortened by 3 bases and J by 9 bases, with 10 bases between the two germline ends. Germline V gene data show CDR1 as SGDLS and CDR2 as YYNGEE.

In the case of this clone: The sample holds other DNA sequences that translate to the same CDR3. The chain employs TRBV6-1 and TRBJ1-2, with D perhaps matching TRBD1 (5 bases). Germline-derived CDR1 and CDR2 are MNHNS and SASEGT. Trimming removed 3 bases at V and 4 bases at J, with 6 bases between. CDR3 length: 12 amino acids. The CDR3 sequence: CASSDRAYGYTF. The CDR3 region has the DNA TGTGCCAGCAGTGACAGGGCCTATGGCTACACCTTC.

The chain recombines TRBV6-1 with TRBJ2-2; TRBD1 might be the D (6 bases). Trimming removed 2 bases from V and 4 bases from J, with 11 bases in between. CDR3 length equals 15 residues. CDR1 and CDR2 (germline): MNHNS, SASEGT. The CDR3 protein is CASSEQGISTGELFF. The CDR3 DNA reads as TGTGCCAGCAGTGAACAGGGGATTAGCACCGGGGAGCTGTTTTTT.

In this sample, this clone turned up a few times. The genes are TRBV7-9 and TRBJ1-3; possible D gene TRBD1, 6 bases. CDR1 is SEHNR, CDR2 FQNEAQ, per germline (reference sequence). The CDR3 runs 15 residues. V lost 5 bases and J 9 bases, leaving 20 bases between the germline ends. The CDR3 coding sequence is TGTGCCAGCAGCCCTACAGGGTCGAGAGGAGTCACCATATATTTT. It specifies CASSPTGSRGVTIYF.

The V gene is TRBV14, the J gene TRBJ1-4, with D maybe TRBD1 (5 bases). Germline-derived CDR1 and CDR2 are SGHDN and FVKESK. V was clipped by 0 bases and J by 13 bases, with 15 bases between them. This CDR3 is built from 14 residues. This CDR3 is CASSQDATAQRLFF. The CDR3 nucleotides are TGTGCCAGCAGCCAAGATGCGACAGCTCAAAGACTGTTTTTT.

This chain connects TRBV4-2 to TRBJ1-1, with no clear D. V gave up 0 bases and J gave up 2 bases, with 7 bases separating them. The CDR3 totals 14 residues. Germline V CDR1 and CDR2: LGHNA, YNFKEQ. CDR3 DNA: TGTGCCAGCAGCCAAGATACAGCAAACACTGAAGCTTTCTTT. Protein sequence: CASSQDTANTEAFF.

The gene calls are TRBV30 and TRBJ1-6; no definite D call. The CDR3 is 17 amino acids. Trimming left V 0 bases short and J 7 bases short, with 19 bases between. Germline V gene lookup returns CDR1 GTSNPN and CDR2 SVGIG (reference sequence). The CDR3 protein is CAWSVRIGRDLNSPLHF. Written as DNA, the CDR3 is TGTGCCTGGAGTGTACGGATAGGACGGGATCTCAATTCACCCCTCCACTTT.

The CDR3 region is CASSQGQGLYNEQFF. The DNA of the CDR3 is TGTGCCAGCTCACAGGGACAGGGACTATACAATGAGCAGTTCTTC. The chain joins TRBV18 to TRBJ2-1; 9 bases are a match to TRBD1. The CDR3 spans 15 residues. J was trimmed by 4 bases and V by 4 bases; bases with no gene match: 5. CDR1 KGHSH and CDR2 LQKENI come from the germline V gene.

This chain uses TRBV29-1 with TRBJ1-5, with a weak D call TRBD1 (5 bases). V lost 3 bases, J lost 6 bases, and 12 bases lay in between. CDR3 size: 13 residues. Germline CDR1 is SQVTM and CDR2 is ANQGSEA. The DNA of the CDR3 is TGCAGCGTTGAGGCAGGGATTGGTCAGCCCCAGCATTTT. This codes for CSVEAGIGQPQHF.

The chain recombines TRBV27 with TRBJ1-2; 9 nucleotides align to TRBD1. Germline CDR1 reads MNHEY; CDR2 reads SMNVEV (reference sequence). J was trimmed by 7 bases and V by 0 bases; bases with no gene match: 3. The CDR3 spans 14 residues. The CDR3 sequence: CASSLSWTGAGYTF. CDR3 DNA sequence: TGTGCCAGCAGTTTATCCTGGACAGGGGCTGGCTACACCTTC.

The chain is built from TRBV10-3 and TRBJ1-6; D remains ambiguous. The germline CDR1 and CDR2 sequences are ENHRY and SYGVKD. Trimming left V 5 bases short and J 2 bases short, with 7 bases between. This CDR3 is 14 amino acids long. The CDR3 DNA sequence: TGTGCCATCAGTTCAGATACCTATAATTCACCCCTCCACTTT. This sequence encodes CAISSDTYNSPLHF.

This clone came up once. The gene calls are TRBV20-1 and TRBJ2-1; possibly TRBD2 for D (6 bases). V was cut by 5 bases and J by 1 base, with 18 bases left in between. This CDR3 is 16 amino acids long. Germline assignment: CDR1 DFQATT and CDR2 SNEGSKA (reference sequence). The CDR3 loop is CSARGLSGGSYNEQFF. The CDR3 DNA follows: TGCAGTGCTCGTGGACTTTCTGGAGGGTCCTACAATGAGCAGTTCTTC.

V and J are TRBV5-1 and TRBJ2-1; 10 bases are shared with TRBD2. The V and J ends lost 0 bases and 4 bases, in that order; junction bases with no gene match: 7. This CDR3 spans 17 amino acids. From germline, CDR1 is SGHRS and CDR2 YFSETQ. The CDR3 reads CASSLGLAGAPYNEQFF. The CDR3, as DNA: TGCGCCAGCAGCTTGGGCCTAGCGGGGGCCCCTTACAATGAGCAGTTCTTC.

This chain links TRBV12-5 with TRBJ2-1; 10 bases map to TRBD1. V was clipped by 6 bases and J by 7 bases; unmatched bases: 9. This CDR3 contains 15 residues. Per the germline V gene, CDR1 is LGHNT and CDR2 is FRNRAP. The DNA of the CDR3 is TGTGCTAGTGGGCACCGGGACAGGGGACCTAATGAGCAGTTCTTC. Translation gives CASGHRDRGPNEQFF.

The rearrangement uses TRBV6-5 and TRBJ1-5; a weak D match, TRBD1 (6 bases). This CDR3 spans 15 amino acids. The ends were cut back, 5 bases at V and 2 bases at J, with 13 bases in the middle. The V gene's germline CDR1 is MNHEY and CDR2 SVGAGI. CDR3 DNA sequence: TGTGCCAGCAGTCGGGGGGGGCCGGGCAATCAGCCCCAGCATTTT. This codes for CASSRGGPGNQPQHF.

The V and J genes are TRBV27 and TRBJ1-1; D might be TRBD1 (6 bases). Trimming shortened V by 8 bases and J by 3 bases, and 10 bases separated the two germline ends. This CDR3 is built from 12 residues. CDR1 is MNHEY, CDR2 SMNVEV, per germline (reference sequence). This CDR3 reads CASQGPHTEAFF. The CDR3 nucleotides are TGTGCCAGCCAGGGGCCTCACACTGAAGCTTTCTTT.

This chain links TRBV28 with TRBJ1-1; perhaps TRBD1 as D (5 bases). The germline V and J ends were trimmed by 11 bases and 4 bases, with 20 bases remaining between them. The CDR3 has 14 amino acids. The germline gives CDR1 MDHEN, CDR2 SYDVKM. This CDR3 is CAGASDGGFTEAFF. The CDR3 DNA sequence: TGTGCCGGGGCCTCGGATGGGGGGTTCACTGAAGCTTTCTTT.

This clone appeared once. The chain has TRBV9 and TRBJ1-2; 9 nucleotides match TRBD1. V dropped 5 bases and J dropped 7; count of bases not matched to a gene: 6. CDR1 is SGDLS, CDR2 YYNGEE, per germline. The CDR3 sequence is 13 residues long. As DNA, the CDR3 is TGTGCCAGCAGTGGGACAGGGAGTACTGGCTACACCTTC. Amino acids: CASSGTGSTGYTF. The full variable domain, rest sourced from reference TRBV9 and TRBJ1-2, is DSGVTQTPKHLITATGQRVTLRCSPRSGDLSVYWYQQSLDQGLQFLIQYYNGEERAKGNILERFSAQQFPDLHSELNLSSLELGDSALYFCASSGTGSTGYTFGSGTRLTVV.

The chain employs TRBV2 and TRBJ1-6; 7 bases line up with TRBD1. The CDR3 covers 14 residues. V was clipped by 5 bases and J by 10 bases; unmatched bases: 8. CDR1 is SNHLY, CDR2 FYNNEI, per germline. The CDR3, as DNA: TGTGCCAGCAGTAGGACAGGCCGGGAATCACCCCTCCACTTT. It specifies CASSRTGRESPLHF.

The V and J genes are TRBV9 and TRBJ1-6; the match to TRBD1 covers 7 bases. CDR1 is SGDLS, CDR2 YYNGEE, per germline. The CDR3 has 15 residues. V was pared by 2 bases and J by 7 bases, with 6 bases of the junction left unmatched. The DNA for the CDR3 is TGTGCCAGCAGCGTCCTCGACAGGGTAAATTCACCCCTCCACTTT. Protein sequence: CASSVLDRVNSPLHF.

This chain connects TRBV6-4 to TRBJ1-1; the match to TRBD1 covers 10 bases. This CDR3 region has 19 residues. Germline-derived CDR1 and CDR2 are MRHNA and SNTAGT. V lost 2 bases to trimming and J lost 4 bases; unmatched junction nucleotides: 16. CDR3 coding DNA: TGTGCCAGCAGTGACCCAAACTCCGGGACAGGGGAGGAAAGCACTGAAGCTTTCTTT. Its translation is CASSDPNSGTGEESTEAFF.

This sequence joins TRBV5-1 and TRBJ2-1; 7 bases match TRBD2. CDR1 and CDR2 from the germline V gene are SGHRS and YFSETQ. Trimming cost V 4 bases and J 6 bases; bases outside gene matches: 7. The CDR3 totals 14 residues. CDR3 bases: TGCGCCAGCAGCAGAGAGGGAGGGAGCAATGAGCAGTTCTTC. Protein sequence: CASSREGGSNEQFF.

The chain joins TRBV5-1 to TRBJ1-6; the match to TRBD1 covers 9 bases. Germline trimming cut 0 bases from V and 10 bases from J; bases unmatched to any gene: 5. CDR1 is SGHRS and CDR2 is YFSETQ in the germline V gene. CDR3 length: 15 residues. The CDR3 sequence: CASSLADRGFSPLHF. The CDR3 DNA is TGCGCCAGCAGCTTGGCGGACAGGGGATTCTCACCCCTCCACTTT.

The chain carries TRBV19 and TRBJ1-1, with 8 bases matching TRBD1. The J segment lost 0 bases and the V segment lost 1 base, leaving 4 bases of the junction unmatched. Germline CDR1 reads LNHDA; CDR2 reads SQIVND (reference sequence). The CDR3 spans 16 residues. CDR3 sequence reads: CASSIGQGALNTEAFF. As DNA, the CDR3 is TGTGCCAGTAGTATAGGGCAGGGGGCGTTGAACACTGAAGCTTTCTTT.

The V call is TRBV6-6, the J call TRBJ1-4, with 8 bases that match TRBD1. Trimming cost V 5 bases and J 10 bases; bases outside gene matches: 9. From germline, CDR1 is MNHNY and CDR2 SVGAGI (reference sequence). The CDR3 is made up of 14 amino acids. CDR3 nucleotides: TGTGCCAGCAGTCTACCGGGACAGGAAGGAAAACTGTTTTTT. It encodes CASSLPGQEGKLFF.

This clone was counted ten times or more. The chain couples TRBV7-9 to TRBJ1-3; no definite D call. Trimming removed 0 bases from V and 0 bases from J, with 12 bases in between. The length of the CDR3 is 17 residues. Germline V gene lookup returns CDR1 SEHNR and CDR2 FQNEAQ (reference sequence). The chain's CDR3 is CASSLAGTDHSGNTIYF. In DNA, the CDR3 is TGTGCCAGCAGCTTAGCAGGAACAGATCACTCTGGAAACACCATATATTTT. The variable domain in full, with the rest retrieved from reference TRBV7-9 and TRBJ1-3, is DTGVSQNPRHKITKRGQNVTFRCDPISEHNRLYWYRQTLGQGPEFLTYFQNEAQLEKSRLLSDRFSAERPKGSFSTLEIQRTEQGDSAMYLCASSLAGTDHSGNTIYFGEGSWLTVV.

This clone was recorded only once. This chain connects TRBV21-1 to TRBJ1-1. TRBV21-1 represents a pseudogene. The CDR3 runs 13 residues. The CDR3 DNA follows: TGTGCCAGCACTCCTCGGATGCGGACTGAAGCTTTCTTT. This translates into CASTPRMRTEAFF.

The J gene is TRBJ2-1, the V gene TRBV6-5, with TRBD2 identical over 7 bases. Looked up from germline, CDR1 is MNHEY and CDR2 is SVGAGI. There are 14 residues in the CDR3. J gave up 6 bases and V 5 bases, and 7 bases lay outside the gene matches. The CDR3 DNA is TGTGCCAGCAGTCCTGGACTAGATAGCAATGAGCAGTTCTTC. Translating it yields CASSPGLDSNEQFF.

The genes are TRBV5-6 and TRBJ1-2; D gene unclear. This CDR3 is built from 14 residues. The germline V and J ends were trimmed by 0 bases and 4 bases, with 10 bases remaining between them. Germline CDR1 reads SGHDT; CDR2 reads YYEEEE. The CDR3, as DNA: TGTGCCAGCAGCTTGGGACTGGAGATCTATGGCTACACCTTC. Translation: CASSLGLEIYGYTF.